This entry lists 5 T cell receptor beta chains sequenced from one sample in a study of blood T cell repertoires in COVID-19. This table comes from immunoSEQ multiplex PCR, and its TCRdb copy is limited to in-frame clones, with some not included. The table lists 200,000 to 250,000 clones, approximately 92% of them singletons. The specimen sequenced was PBMCs or T cells enriched from blood (not recorded which). The receptors originated from a woman under 30 in a cohort exposed to, infected with or recovered from COVID-19 (not recorded which).

The chain has TRBV19 and TRBJ2-2, with D tentatively TRBD2 (7 bases). V lost 7 bases and J 1 base, leaving 13 bases between the germline ends. Per the germline V gene, CDR1 is LNHDA and CDR2 is SQIVND (reference sequence). This CDR3 has 15 amino acids. CDR3 sequence: CASNGGARNTGELFF. In DNA form, the CDR3 reads TGTGCCAGTAATGGGGGGGCGCGGAACACCGGGGAGCTGTTTTTT.

J is TRBJ1-5 and V is TRBV13; D gene ambiguous. The CDR3 extends over 15 amino acids. Germline values: CDR1 PRHDT, CDR2 FYEKMQ (reference sequence). Trimming removed 0 bases at V and 4 bases at J, with 10 bases between. CDR3 DNA: TGTGCCAGCAGCTTAGGGAGCCAGGATAATCAGCCCCAGCATTTT. Amino acid sequence: CASSLGSQDNQPQHF. Combining the CDR3 with reference TRBV13 and TRBJ1-5 gives the whole variable domain AAGVIQSPRHLIKEKRETATLKCYPIPRHDTVYWYQQGPGQDPQFLISFYEKMQSDKGSIPDRFSAQQFSDYHSELNMSSLELGDSALYFCASSLGSQDNQPQHFGDGTRLSIL.

The chain joins TRBV14 to TRBJ1-1; D not certain. With 7 bases removed from V and 0 bases from J, the gap between germline ends came to 9 bases. Germline CDR1 reads SGHDN; CDR2 reads FVKESK. The CDR3 consists of 13 residues. The CDR3 reads CASNQQMNTEAFF. CDR3 DNA: TGTGCCAGCAATCAACAGATGAACACTGAAGCTTTCTTT. The variable domain in full, completed from reference TRBV14 and TRBJ1-1, reads EAGVTQFPSHSVIEKGQTVTLRCDPISGHDNLYWYRRVMGKEIKFLLHFVKESKQDESGMPNNRFLAERTGGTYSTLKVQPAELEDSGVYFCASNQQMNTEAFFGQGTRLTVV.

This sequence joins TRBV7-9 and TRBJ2-7; D is perhaps TRBD1 (5 bases). V gave up 5 bases and J gave up 5 bases, with 19 bases separating them. The CDR3 length is 15 residues. CDR1 and CDR2 (germline): SEHNR, FQNEAQ (reference sequence). CDR3 sequence (DNA): TGTGCCAGCAGCCCGTCTTGGGTAGGGGCCAACGAGCAGTACTTC. This gives the protein CASSPSWVGANEQYF. Drawing the rest from reference TRBV7-9 and TRBJ2-7, the complete variable domain is DTGVSQNPRHKITKRGQNVTFRCDPISEHNRLYWYRQTLGQGPEFLTYFQNEAQLEKSRLLSDRFSAERPKGSFSTLEIQRTEQGDSAMYLCASSPSWVGANEQYFGPGTRLTVT.

The chain recombines TRBV3-1 (or the pseudogene TRBV3-2) with TRBJ2-3, with TRBD2 as a possible D gene (6 bases). Germline CDR1 LGHDT, CDR2 YNNKEL (reference sequence). The CDR3 has 13 residues. V lost 0 bases and J 5 bases, leaving 6 bases between the germline ends. The CDR3 sequence: CASSQEGGDTQYF. The CDR3 DNA reads as TGTGCCAGCAGCCAAGAGGGGGGAGATACGCAGTATTTT.